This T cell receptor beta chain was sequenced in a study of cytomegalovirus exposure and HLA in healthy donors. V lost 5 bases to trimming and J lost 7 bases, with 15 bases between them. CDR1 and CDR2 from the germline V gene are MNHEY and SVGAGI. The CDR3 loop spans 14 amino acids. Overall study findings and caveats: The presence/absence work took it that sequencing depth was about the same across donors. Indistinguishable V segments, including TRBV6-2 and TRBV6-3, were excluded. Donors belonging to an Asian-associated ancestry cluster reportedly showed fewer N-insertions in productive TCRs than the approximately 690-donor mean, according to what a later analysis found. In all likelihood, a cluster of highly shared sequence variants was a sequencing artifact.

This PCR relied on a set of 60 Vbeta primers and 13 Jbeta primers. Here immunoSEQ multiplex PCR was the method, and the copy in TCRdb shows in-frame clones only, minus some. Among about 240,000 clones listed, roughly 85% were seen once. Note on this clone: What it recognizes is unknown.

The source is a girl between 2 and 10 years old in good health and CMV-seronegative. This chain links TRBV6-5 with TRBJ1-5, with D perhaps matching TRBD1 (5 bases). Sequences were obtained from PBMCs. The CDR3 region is CASSTRRGDQPQHF. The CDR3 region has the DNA TGTGCCAGCAGTACCAGACGGGGGGACCAGCCCCAGCATTTT.